The rows below give T cell receptor beta chains drawn from one sample of a study of neurological immune-mediated disorders. TCRdb called the 5' RACE reads again in MiXCR, with one record for every CDR3 protein. The sample has around 25,000 distinct CDR3 sequences, less than 15% seen once. What was sequenced was PBMCs. All receptors come from an older woman with HTLV-1-associated myelopathy (HAM/TSP). Each CDR3 is given with its conserved first and last residue. The D gene is left open where the match is weak. Rows give clone size only sometimes, using once, few, many, or a class for an expanded clone.

V	J	D	size	CDR3	DNA
TRBV2	TRBJ2-5	.	many	CASSDRQGGQETQYF	TGTGCCAGCAGTGATCGCCAGGGAGGACAAGAGACCCAGTACTTC
TRBV3-1	TRBJ2-2	.	medium-sized	CASSPLATVTGELFF	TGTGCCAGCAGCCCCCTAGCGACGGTAACCGGGGAGCTGTTTTTT
TRBV6-1	TRBJ1-5	.	many	CASSVSGSNQPQHF	TGTGCCAGCAGCGTATCCGGGAGCAATCAGCCCCAGCATTTT
TRBV6-5	TRBJ1-6	.	many	CASTRRGDSNSPLHF	TGTGCCAGCACCAGAAGGGGGGACTCAAATTCACCCCTCCACTTT
TRBV10-1	TRBJ2-2	.	many	CASSEVLGLNTGELFF	TGCGCCAGCAGTGAAGTACTGGGGTTGAACACCGGGGAGCTGTTTTTT
TRBV7-2	TRBJ2-1	.	.	CASSLTVSYYNEQFF	TGTGCCAGCAGCTTAACAGTGTCATACTACAATGAGCAGTTCTTC
TRBV6-1	TRBJ1-5	.	many	CASSEYSNQPQHF	TGTGCCAGCAGTGAATATAGCAATCAGCCCCAGCATTTT
TRBV9	TRBJ1-1	.	many	CASSSGLGNTEAFF	TGTGCCAGCAGCTCTGGGCTGGGGAACACTGAAGCTTTCTTT
TRBV5-1	TRBJ2-7	TRBD1	.	CASSIRTGEYEQYF	TGCGCCAGCAGCATACGGACAGGGGAGTACGAGCAGTACTTC
TRBV5-1	TRBJ1-4	.	many	CASSFGPRDSEKLFF	TGCGCCAGCAGCTTTGGCCCCAGGGATTCTGAAAAACTGTTTTTT
TRBV20-1	TRBJ2-5	.	many	CSAPSSLGQETQYF	TGCAGTGCCCCCAGCAGTCTGGGGCAAGAGACCCAGTACTTC
TRBV20-1	TRBJ2-7	TRBD1	.	CSAAGQGGFGEQYF	TGCAGTGCCGCCGGACAGGGGGGGTTTGGGGAGCAGTACTTC
TRBV20-1	TRBJ2-1	TRBD2	many	CSARDRAAGGRREQFF	TGCAGTGCTAGAGATCGAGCAGCGGGAGGGCGGCGGGAGCAGTTCTTC
TRBV20-1	TRBJ2-1	.	many	CSAWAGQSSYNEQFF	TGCAGTGCCTGGGCGGGACAGAGCTCCTACAATGAGCAGTTCTTC
TRBV20-1	TRBJ2-7	.	many	CSARQNSYEQYF	TGCAGTGCAAGGCAGAACTCCTACGAGCAGTACTTC
TRBV5-1	TRBJ2-7	.	many	CASSLLGIATEQYF	TGCGCCAGCAGCTTGCTAGGCATCGCTACGGAGCAGTACTTC
TRBV5-1	TRBJ2-1	TRBD2	many	CASSPSGDYNEQFF	TGCGCCAGCAGCCCGAGCGGGGACTACAATGAGCAGTTCTTC
TRBV5-1	TRBJ1-2	.	many	CASSLEADPYGYTF	TGCGCCAGCAGCTTGGAGGCAGATCCCTATGGCTACACCTTC
TRBV10-1	TRBJ2-1	.	many	CASSEGLAEVDEQFF	TGCGCCAGCAGTGAGGGGTTAGCGGAGGTGGATGAGCAGTTCTTC
TRBV7-2	TRBJ2-2	TRBD2	many	CASSLTWGGTGELFF	TGTGCCAGCAGCTTAACTTGGGGGGGGACCGGGGAGCTGTTTTTT
TRBV20-1	TRBJ2-7	.	many	CSATAGAGSYEQYF	TGCAGTGCAACCGCAGGGGCAGGGTCCTACGAGCAGTACTTC
TRBV11-2	TRBJ2-4	.	many	CASSLGDPRQNIQYF	TGTGCCAGCAGCCTTGGAGACCCTCGCCAAAACATTCAGTACTTC
TRBV7-2	TRBJ2-1	.	many	CASSPMGIEQFF	TGTGCCAGCAGCCCAATGGGTATTGAGCAGTTCTTC
TRBV5-8	TRBJ1-2	.	many	CASSYRQALGGYTF	TGTGCCAGCAGCTACCGACAGGCCCTTGGTGGCTACACCTTC
TRBV5-1	TRBJ2-3	.	.	CASSFYICSALQRGALTFTDTQYF	.